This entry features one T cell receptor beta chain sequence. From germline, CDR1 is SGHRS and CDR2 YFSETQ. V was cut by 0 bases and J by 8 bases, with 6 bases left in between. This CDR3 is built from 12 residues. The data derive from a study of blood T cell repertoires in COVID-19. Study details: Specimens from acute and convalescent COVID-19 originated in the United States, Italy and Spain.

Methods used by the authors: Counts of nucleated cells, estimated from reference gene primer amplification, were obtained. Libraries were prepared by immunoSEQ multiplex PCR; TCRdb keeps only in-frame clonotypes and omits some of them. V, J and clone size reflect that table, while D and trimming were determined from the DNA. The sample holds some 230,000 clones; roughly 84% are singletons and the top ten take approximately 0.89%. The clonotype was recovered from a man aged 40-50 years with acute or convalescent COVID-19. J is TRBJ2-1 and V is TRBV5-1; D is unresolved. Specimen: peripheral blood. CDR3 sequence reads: CASSLDIYEQFF. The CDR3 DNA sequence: TGCGCCAGCAGCTTGGACATCTATGAGCAGTTCTTC.